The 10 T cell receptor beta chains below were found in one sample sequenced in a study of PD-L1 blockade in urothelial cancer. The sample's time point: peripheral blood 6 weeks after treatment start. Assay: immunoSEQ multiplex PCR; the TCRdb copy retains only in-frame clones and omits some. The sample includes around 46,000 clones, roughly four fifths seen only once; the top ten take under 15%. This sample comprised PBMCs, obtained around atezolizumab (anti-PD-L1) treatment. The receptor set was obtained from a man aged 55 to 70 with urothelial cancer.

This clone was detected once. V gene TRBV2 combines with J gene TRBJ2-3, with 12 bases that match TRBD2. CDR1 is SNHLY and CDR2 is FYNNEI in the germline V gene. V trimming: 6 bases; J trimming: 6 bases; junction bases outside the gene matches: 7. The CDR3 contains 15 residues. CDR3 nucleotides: TGTGCCAGCAGGGAGACTAGCGGGGGTGGGGATACGCAGTATTTT. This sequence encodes CASRETSGGGDTQYF.

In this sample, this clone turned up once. The CDR3 here is CATSRVAGETDTQYF. In DNA, the CDR3 is TGTGCCACCAGCAGAGTGGCCGGGGAGACAGATACGCAGTATTTT. This chain links TRBV15 with TRBJ2-3; a possible D gene is TRBD2 (5 bases). This CDR3 is built from 15 residues. Trimming took off 1 base at V and 3 bases at J, with 11 bases between the two ends. Germline CDR1 LNHNV, CDR2 YYDKDF (reference sequence).

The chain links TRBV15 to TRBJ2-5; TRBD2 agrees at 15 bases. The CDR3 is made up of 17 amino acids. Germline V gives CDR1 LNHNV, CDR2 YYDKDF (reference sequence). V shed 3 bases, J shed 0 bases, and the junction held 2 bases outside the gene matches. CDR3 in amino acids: CATSRGLAGGNQETQYF. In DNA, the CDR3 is TGTGCCACCAGCAGGGGACTAGCGGGAGGAAACCAAGAGACCCAGTACTTC.

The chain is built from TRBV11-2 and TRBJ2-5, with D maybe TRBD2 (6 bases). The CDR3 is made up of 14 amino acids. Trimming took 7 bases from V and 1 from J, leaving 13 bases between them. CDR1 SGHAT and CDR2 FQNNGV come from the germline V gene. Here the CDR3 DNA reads TGTGCCAGCACCCACCCCGGGGGCCAAGAGACCCAGTACTTC. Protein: CASTHPGGQETQYF. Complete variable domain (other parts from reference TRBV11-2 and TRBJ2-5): EAGVAQSPRYKIIEKRQSVAFWCNPISGHATLYWYQQILGQGPKLLIQFQNNGVVDDSQLPKDRFSAERLKGVDSTLKIQPAKLEDSAVYLCASTHPGGQETQYFGPGTRLLVL.

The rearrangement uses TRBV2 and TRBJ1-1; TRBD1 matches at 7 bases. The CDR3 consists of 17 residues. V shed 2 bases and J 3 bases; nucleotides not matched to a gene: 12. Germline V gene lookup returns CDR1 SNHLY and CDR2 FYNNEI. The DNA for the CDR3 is TGTGCCAGCAGTGAATCTCGATTGGCAGGGGGAGACACTGAAGCTTTCTTT. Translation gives CASSESRLAGGDTEAFF.

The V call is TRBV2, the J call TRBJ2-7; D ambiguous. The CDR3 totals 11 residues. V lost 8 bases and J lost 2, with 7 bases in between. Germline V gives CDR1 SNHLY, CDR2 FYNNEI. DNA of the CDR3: TGTGCCAGCTCCTTTGCCTACGAGCAGTACTTC. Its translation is CASSFAYEQYF. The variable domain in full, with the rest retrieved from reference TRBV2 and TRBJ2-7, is EPEVTQTPSHQVTQMGQEVILRCVPISNHLYFYWYRQILGQKVEFLVSFYNNEISEKSEIFDDQFSVERPDGSNFTLKIRSTKLEDSAMYFCASSFAYEQYFGPGTRLTVT.

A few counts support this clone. The CDR3 region is CASSMRSRVDEKLFF. Here the CDR3 DNA reads TGTGCCAGTAGTATGAGGTCACGTGTAGATGAAAAACTGTTTTTT. The chain uses TRBV19 and TRBJ1-4; D gene uncertain. V lost 3 bases and J 6 bases, leaving 14 bases between the germline ends. CDR1 and CDR2 (germline): LNHDA, SQIVND (reference sequence). The CDR3 is 15 residues long.

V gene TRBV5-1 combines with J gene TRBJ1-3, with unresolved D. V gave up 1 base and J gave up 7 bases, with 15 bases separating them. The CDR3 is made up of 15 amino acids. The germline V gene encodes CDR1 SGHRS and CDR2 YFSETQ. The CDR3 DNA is TGCGCCAGCAGCTTGATGCCGGAAAGGAGTAACACCATATATTTT. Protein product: CASSLMPERSNTIYF. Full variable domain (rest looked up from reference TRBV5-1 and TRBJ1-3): KAGVTQTPRYLIKTRGQQVTLSCSPISGHRSVSWYQQTPGQGLQFLFEYFSETQRNKGNFPGRFSGRQFSNSRSEMNVSTLELGDSALYLCASSLMPERSNTIYFGEGSWLTVV.

CDR3 bases: TGTGCCAGCAGCTTATTGGGGACAGGGACGTATGGCTACACCTTC. This codes for CASSLLGTGTYGYTF. V is TRBV7-9 and J is TRBJ1-2; 9 bases map to TRBD1. Germline V CDR1 and CDR2: SEHNR, FQNEAQ (reference sequence). The trim removed 2 bases at V and 5 bases at J, leaving 6 bases unmatched. The CDR3 totals 15 residues.

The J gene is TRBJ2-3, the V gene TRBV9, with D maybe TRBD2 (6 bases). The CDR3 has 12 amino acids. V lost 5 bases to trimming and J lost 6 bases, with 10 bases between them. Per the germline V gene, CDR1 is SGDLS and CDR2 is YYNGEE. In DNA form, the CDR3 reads TGTGCCAGCAGACAGGAGGGCGATACGCAGTATTTT. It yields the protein CASRQEGDTQYF.